This T cell receptor (beta chain) was sequenced during a study of cytomegalovirus exposure and HLA in healthy donors. The germline CDR1 and CDR2 sequences are MNHEY and SMNVEV (reference sequence). The CDR3 totals 14 residues. V was clipped by 5 bases and J by 3 bases; unmatched bases: 0. The PCR made use of 60 Vbeta and 13 Jbeta primers. Some clones are missing from TCRdb's copy, which holds only in-frame ones; the method was immunoSEQ multiplex PCR. Among around 220,000 clones listed, roughly 79% were seen once. The source material was PBMCs. V and J are TRBV27 and TRBJ2-2; the match to TRBD2 covers 10 bases. The clonotype originates from a man aged 18 to 35 in good health and CMV-seronegative. CDR3 sequence reads: CASSLAGDTGELFF. The CDR3 DNA reads as TGTGCCAGCAGTCTAGCGGGAGACACCGGGGAGCTGTTTTTT.